This T cell receptor beta chain originates from a study of blood T cell repertoires in COVID-19. Assay used: immunoSEQ multiplex PCR; TCRdb lists only in-frame clones, some missing. The repertoire holds roughly 76,000 clones, around nine tenths seen once, with around 7.9% in the top ten. V lost 6 bases, J lost 0 bases, and 15 bases lay in between. This CDR3 comprises 16 residues. In germline, CDR1 is SGHVS, CDR2 FQNEAQ. The chain has TRBV7-8 and TRBJ1-3; D may be TRBD1 (6 bases). Sequencing was carried out using peripheral blood. The clonotype originates from a man under 40 with acute or convalescent COVID-19. CDR3 sequence: CASRLTGRYSGNTIYF. As DNA, the CDR3 is TGTGCCAGCAGACTGACAGGCCGGTACTCTGGAAACACCATATATTTT.